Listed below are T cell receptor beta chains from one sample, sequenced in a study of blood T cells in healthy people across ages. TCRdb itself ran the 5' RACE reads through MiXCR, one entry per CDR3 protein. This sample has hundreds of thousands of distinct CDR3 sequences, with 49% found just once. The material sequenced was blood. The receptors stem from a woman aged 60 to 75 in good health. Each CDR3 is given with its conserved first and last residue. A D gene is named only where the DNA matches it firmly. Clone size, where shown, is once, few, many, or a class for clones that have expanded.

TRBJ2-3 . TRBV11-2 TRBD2 TGTGCCAACAGCTTAGATCTAGGACTAGCGGGCACAGATACGCAGTATTTT CANSLDLGLAGTDTQYF
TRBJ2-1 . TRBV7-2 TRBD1 TGTGCCAGCAGCTTACAGGGGGCGGATGAGCAGTTCTTC CASSLQGADEQFF
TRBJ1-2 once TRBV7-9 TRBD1 TGTGCCAGCAGCTTACGGGACAGGGGCGCAGACTATGGCTACACCTTC CASSLRDRGADYGYTF
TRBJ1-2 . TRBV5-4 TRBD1 TGTGCCAGCAGCACGGGACAGGAAACCTATGGCTACACCTTC CASSTGQETYGYTF
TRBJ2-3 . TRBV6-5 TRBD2 TGTGCCAGCAGTTACTCTAGCGGGAGGTCGGATACGCAGTATTTT CASSYSSGRSDTQYF
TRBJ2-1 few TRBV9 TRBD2 TGTGCCAGCAGCGGGGGACTAGCGGCGCTGAATGAGCAGTTCTTC CASSGGLAALNEQFF
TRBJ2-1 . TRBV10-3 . TGTGCCATCAGTGATTCGGCTAAACGATACAATGAGCAGTTCTTC CAISDSAKRYNEQFF
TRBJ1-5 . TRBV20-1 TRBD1 TGCAGTGCTGGACAAACAGGGGTCGGTAGCAATGAGCCCCAGCATTTT CSAGQTGVGSNEPQHF
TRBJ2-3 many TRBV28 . TGTGCCAGCAGTCCAAGACCCACAGATACGCAGTATTTT CASSPRPTDTQYF
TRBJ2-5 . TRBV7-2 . TGTGCCAGCCGCTGGGGCGGCGGGGTAGAGACCCAGTACTTC CASRWGGGVETQYF
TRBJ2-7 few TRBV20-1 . TGCAGTGCTAGAGTGGCGGTGAGCTCCTACGAGCAGTACTTC CSARVAVSSYEQYF